The 19 T cell receptor beta chains presented below share a single source sample, sequenced in a study of blood T cell repertoires in COVID-19. The repertoire was sequenced with immunoSEQ multiplex PCR; TCRdb's copy has only in-frame clones and lacks some. The sample consists of hundreds of thousands of clones, 90% of them appearing once. The material sequenced was PBMCs or T cells enriched from blood (not recorded which). The receptor set was obtained from a woman under 30 with acute COVID-19.

V and J are TRBV7-6 and TRBJ2-5, with D perhaps TRBD1 (6 bases). Germline values: CDR1 SGHVS, CDR2 FNYEAQ. Trimming left V 5 bases short and J 1 base short, with 20 bases between. There are 17 residues in the CDR3. The DNA of the CDR3 is TGTGCCAGCAGCCCCAACAACTATCACAGGGCCCAAGAGACCCAGTACTTC. Residues: CASSPNNYHRAQETQYF.

This chain links TRBV19 with TRBJ2-7; 7 nucleotides agree with TRBD2. In germline, CDR1 is LNHDA, CDR2 SQIVND (reference sequence). The J segment lost 0 bases and the V segment lost 5 bases, leaving 1 base of the junction unmatched. The CDR3 totals 13 residues. The CDR3 region is CASSPSGSYEQYF. DNA of the CDR3: TGTGCCAGTAGTCCTAGCGGCTCCTACGAGCAGTACTTC. Full variable domain (rest looked up from reference TRBV19 and TRBJ2-7): DGGITQSPKYLFRKEGQNVTLSCEQNLNHDAMYWYRQDPGQGLRLIYYSQIVNDFQKGDIAEGYSVSREKKESFPLTVTSAQKNPTAFYLCASSPSGSYEQYFGPGTRLTVT.

The genes are TRBV5-1 and TRBJ1-5; D may be TRBD1 (6 bases). Germline CDR1 is SGHRS and CDR2 is YFSETQ. This CDR3 has 14 amino acids. Trimming removed 0 bases at V and 6 bases at J, with 10 bases between. The CDR3 bases are TGCGCCAGCAGCTTGGAAGGGGGTGTTCAGCCCCAGCATTTT. This codes for CASSLEGGVQPQHF.

V usage is TRBV20-1 and J usage is TRBJ2-2, with 8 bases matching TRBD2. The germline CDR1 and CDR2 sequences are DFQATT and SNEGSKA (reference sequence). J lost 4 bases, V lost 3 bases, and 7 bases had no gene match. This CDR3 region has 15 residues. The CDR3 region is CSASIWLAGTGELFF. The CDR3, as DNA: TGCAGTGCTAGTATTTGGCTAGCGGGCACCGGGGAGCTGTTTTTT.

This chain uses TRBV28 with TRBJ2-7; D is possibly TRBD1 (6 bases). V lost 8 bases and J lost 4, with 15 bases in between. Germline V gene data show CDR1 as MDHEN and CDR2 as SYDVKM. The CDR3 totals 13 residues. CDR3 sequence (DNA): TGTGCCAGCGCGGACAGTTTGTTATACGAGCAGTACTTC. Amino acid sequence: CASADSLLYEQYF. The entire variable domain, with the rest obtained from reference TRBV28 and TRBJ2-7, is as follows: DVKVTQSSRYLVKRTGEKVFLECVQDMDHENMFWYRQDPGLGLRLIYFSYDVKMKEKGDIPEGYSVSREKKERFSLILESASTNQTSMYLCASADSLLYEQYFGPGTRLTVT.

The V call is TRBV19, the J call TRBJ2-7; TRBD2 matches 11 bases. Germline assignment: CDR1 LNHDA and CDR2 SQIVND (reference sequence). There are 13 residues in the CDR3. Trimming removed 3 bases from V and 6 bases from J; junction bases left unmatched: 1. CDR3 sequence: CASSITSGSEQYF. DNA of the CDR3: TGTGCCAGTAGTATCACTAGCGGGAGCGAGCAGTACTTC. Drawing the rest from reference TRBV19 and TRBJ2-7, the complete variable domain is DGGITQSPKYLFRKEGQNVTLSCEQNLNHDAMYWYRQDPGQGLRLIYYSQIVNDFQKGDIAEGYSVSREKKESFPLTVTSAQKNPTAFYLCASSITSGSEQYFGPGTRLTVT.

The J gene is TRBJ1-1, the V gene TRBV29-1, with 10 bases that match TRBD1. V lost 7 bases and J lost 0; bases outside the gene matches: 5. Germline lookup yields CDR1 SQVTM and CDR2 ANQGSEA. This CDR3 is built from 14 residues. CDR3 sequence reads: CSAGTGVLNTEAFF. The CDR3 DNA reads TGCAGCGCTGGGACAGGGGTATTGAACACTGAAGCTTTCTTT.

A single count supports this clone. V usage is TRBV9 and J usage is TRBJ2-3; TRBD2 agrees at 7 bases. The CDR3 has 21 amino acids. V was pared by 0 bases and J by 2 bases, with 21 bases of the junction left unmatched. Germline-derived CDR1 and CDR2 are SGDLS and YYNGEE. The CDR3 sequence is CASSVDPREAHSGPDTDTQYF. The CDR3 DNA follows: TGTGCCAGCAGCGTAGATCCCAGAGAGGCTCATAGCGGGCCTGACACAGATACGCAGTATTTT.

The J gene is TRBJ1-1, the V gene TRBV21-1; the table names TRBD1, a call not compared with the DNA. TRBV21-1 is a pseudogene segment. The length of the CDR3 is 16 residues. CDR3 nucleotides: TGTGCCAGCAGCAATACGGTGAAGGGGGCGAACACTGAAGCTTTCTTT. Residues: CASSNTVKGANTEAFF.

This chain links TRBV9 with TRBJ2-2; TRBD2 is a possible D gene (5 bases). CDR1 and CDR2 (germline): SGDLS, YYNGEE. This CDR3 region has 16 residues. The V end was cut by 4 bases, the J end by 1 base, with 14 bases between. Here the CDR3 reads CASSPTRDLNTGELFF. Here the CDR3 DNA reads TGTGCCAGCAGCCCGACTCGGGATCTGAACACCGGGGAGCTGTTTTTT.

The chain uses TRBV18 and TRBJ1-1, with TRBD1 matching 12 bases. The CDR3 is 16 residues long. Germline V gene sequence: CDR1 KGHSH, CDR2 LQKENI. Trimming removed 2 bases from V and 4 bases from J; junction bases left unmatched: 5. As DNA, the CDR3 is TGTGCCAGCTCACCAGGGACAGGGGGCGCATCCACTGAAGCTTTCTTT. Residues: CASSPGTGGASTEAFF.

The chain joins TRBV19 to TRBJ1-5; 8 positions agree with TRBD1. The germline CDR1 and CDR2 sequences are LNHDA and SQIVND (reference sequence). V was pared by 4 bases and J by 5 bases, with 4 bases of the junction left unmatched. The CDR3 totals 14 residues. In DNA form, the CDR3 reads TGTGCCAGTAGTACCAGGGGGCAGGATCAGCCCCAGCATTTT. This translates into CASSTRGQDQPQHF.

This chain joins TRBV7-9 and TRBJ2-7; 8 nucleotides match TRBD2. J was trimmed by 6 bases and V by 5 bases; bases with no gene match: 9. The CDR3 loop spans 14 amino acids. CDR1 is SEHNR, CDR2 FQNEAQ, per germline (reference sequence). CDR3 in DNA: TGTGCCAGCAGCGCCAGCGGGAGCACGGGCGAGCAGTACTTC. Translated: CASSASGSTGEQYF. Drawing the rest from reference TRBV7-9 and TRBJ2-7, the complete variable domain is DTGVSQNPRHKITKRGQNVTFRCDPISEHNRLYWYRQTLGQGPEFLTYFQNEAQLEKSRLLSDRFSAERPKGSFSTLEIQRTEQGDSAMYLCASSASGSTGEQYFGPGTRLTVT.

The genes are TRBV2 and TRBJ2-7, with D possibly being TRBD1 (6 bases). Germline assignment: CDR1 SNHLY and CDR2 FYNNEI. The V and J ends lost 7 bases and 6 bases respectively, with 10 bases between them. The CDR3 covers 11 residues. The DNA of the CDR3 is TGTGCCAGCACACAGGGTTCCGAGCAGTACTTC. The encoded protein is CASTQGSEQYF. Using reference TRBV2 and TRBJ2-7 for the parts outside the CDR3, the full variable domain is EPEVTQTPSHQVTQMGQEVILRCVPISNHLYFYWYRQILGQKVEFLVSFYNNEISEKSEIFDDQFSVERPDGSNFTLKIRSTKLEDSAMYFCASTQGSEQYFGPGTRLTVT.

The rearrangement joins TRBV28 to TRBJ1-1; no clear D. Germline V gene sequence: CDR1 MDHEN, CDR2 SYDVKM. The V end was cut by 6 bases, the J end by 2 bases, with 10 bases between. This CDR3 has 13 residues. The CDR3 DNA sequence: TGTGCCAGCAGCCGAGGCAGAAACACTGAAGCTTTCTTT. Encoded protein: CASSRGRNTEAFF. Combining the CDR3 with reference TRBV28 and TRBJ1-1 gives the whole variable domain DVKVTQSSRYLVKRTGEKVFLECVQDMDHENMFWYRQDPGLGLRLIYFSYDVKMKEKGDIPEGYSVSREKKERFSLILESASTNQTSMYLCASSRGRNTEAFFGQGTRLTVV.

The chain combines TRBV28 with TRBJ2-3; 8 nucleotides align to TRBD1. Looked up from germline, CDR1 is MDHEN and CDR2 is SYDVKM. CDR3 length: 18 amino acids. V shed 2 bases, J shed 0 bases, and the junction held 10 bases outside the gene matches. The CDR3 here is CASSLPPGTGRSTDTQYF. In DNA, the CDR3 is TGTGCCAGCAGTTTACCCCCAGGGACAGGCCGAAGCACAGATACGCAGTATTTT.

This sequence joins TRBV19 and TRBJ1-1; 7 nucleotides match TRBD1. Trimming took 8 bases from V and 5 from J; bases not matched to a gene: 2. CDR1 LNHDA and CDR2 SQIVND come from the germline V gene (reference sequence). The length of the CDR3 is 11 residues. CDR3: CASAGGTEAFF. The CDR3 nucleotides read TGTGCCAGTGCAGGGGGAACTGAAGCTTTCTTT.

This sequence joins TRBV5-8 and TRBJ2-3; 7 positions agree with TRBD2. The germline CDR1 and CDR2 sequences are SGHTS and YDEGEE. This CDR3 contains 17 residues. V shed 1 base and J 2 bases; nucleotides not matched to a gene: 10. CDR3 loop: CASSLTTTSIPTDTQYF. CDR3 sequence (DNA): TGTGCCAGCAGCTTGACGACGACTAGCATCCCCACAGATACGCAGTATTTT.

This chain joins TRBV19 and TRBJ2-2; D remains unclear. The CDR3 covers 12 residues. Looked up from germline, CDR1 is LNHDA and CDR2 is SQIVND (reference sequence). The V gene lost 5 bases and the J gene lost 7 bases, with 8 bases spanning the gap. The CDR3 region has the DNA TGTGCCAGTAGTTTCGCAGGCGGGGAGCTGTTTTTT. Translated: CASSFAGGELFF. The variable domain in full, completed from reference TRBV19 and TRBJ2-2, reads DGGITQSPKYLFRKEGQNVTLSCEQNLNHDAMYWYRQDPGQGLRLIYYSQIVNDFQKGDIAEGYSVSREKKESFPLTVTSAQKNPTAFYLCASSFAGGELFFGEGSRLTVL.